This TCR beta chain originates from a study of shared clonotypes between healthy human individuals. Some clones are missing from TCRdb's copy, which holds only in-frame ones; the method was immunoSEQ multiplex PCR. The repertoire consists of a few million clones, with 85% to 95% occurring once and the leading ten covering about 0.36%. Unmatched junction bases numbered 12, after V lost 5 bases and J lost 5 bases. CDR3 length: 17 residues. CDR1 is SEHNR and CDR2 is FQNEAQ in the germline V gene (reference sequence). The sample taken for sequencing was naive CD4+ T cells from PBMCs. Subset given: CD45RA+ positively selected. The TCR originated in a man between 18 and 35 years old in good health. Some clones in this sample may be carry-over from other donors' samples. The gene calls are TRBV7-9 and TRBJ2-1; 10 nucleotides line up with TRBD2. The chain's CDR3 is CASSVGTSVGLDNEQFF. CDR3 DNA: TGTGCCAGCAGCGTGGGGACTAGCGTGGGTTTGGACAATGAGCAGTTCTTC.